Listed here are 14 T cell receptor beta chains from one sample, sequenced in a study of blood T cell repertoires in COVID-19. This table comes from immunoSEQ multiplex PCR, and its TCRdb copy is limited to in-frame clones, with some not included. Of roughly 320,000 clones in the sample, roughly 89% were seen once. Sequencing was carried out using peripheral blood. Receptor source: a woman between 25 and 40 years old with COVID-19, enrolled during active disease.

V gene TRBV30 combines with J gene TRBJ1-2; a weak D match, TRBD1 (6 bases). The V and J ends lost 2 bases and 5 bases respectively, with 9 bases between them. The CDR3 has 12 amino acids. Germline assignment: CDR1 GTSNPN and CDR2 SVGIG (reference sequence). CDR3 amino acids: CAWSLGGYGYTF. The CDR3 bases are TGTGCCTGGAGTTTAGGGGGATATGGCTACACCTTC. The complete variable domain, with remaining parts taken from reference TRBV30 and TRBJ1-2, reads SQTIHQWPATLVQPVGSPLSLECTVEGTSNPNLYWYRQAAGRGLQLLFYSVGIGQISSEVPQNLSASRPQDRQFILSSKKLLLSDSGFYLCAWSLGGYGYTFGSGTRLTVV.

This chain joins TRBV7-9 and TRBJ2-6; D gene ambiguous. The CDR3 sequence is 13 residues long. V was pared by 6 bases and J by 1 base, with 4 bases between. Germline assignment: CDR1 SEHNR and CDR2 FQNEAQ (reference sequence). DNA of the CDR3: TGTGCCAGCAGGCGGTCTGGGGCCAACGTCCTGACTTTC. It is translated as CASRRSGANVLTF.

This chain joins TRBV5-1 and TRBJ1-3; 9 bases match TRBD1. The length of the CDR3 is 12 residues. V lost 4 bases, J lost 7 bases, and 0 bases stayed unmatched. Germline CDR1 and CDR2: SGHRS and YFSETQ. In DNA form, the CDR3 reads TGCGCCAGCAGCGGACAGGGGAACACCATATATTTT. It codes for CASSGQGNTIYF.

This clone was counted only a few times. The V call is TRBV5-4, the J call TRBJ1-2; D uncertain. V lost 0 bases to trimming and J lost 8 bases, with 20 bases between them. Germline V gene data show CDR1 as SGHNT and CDR2 as YYREEE (reference sequence). CDR3 size: 16 residues. The CDR3 sequence is CASSLAGRRGDTGYTF. The CDR3, as DNA: TGTGCCAGCAGCTTGGCTGGCCGCCGGGGAGATACGGGCTACACCTTC.

This clone was counted at least ten times. The CDR3 spells CASTDPRTADQPQHF. In DNA form, the CDR3 reads TGTGCCAGCACCGACCCAAGGACAGCCGATCAGCCCCAGCATTTT. The V gene is TRBV25-1, the J gene TRBJ1-5; tentative D call: TRBD1 (6 bases). With 7 bases removed from V and 5 bases from J, the gap between germline ends came to 18 bases. From germline, CDR1 is MGHDK and CDR2 SYGVNS. The CDR3 loop spans 15 amino acids.

This chain uses TRBV13 with TRBJ2-7, with D possibly being TRBD1 (6 bases). Germline V gene data show CDR1 as PRHDT and CDR2 as FYEKMQ (reference sequence). The CDR3 has 15 amino acids. The V and J ends lost 2 bases and 5 bases respectively, with 16 bases between them. In nucleotides, the CDR3 is TGTGCCAGCAGCTTAATCAGGCAGGGGAACGACGAGCAGTACGTC. Its translation: CASSLIRQGNDEQYV.

The rearrangement links TRBV15 to TRBJ2-2; no firm D call. Trimming pared 0 bases from V and 7 bases from J, leaving 12 bases between. Germline assignment: CDR1 LNHNV and CDR2 YYDKDF (reference sequence). The CDR3 is 15 amino acids. DNA for the CDR3: TGTGCCACCAGCAGAGAGGTTGCGATGGTCGGGGAGCTGTTTTTT. As protein: CATSREVAMVGELFF. The whole variable domain, filled in from reference TRBV15 and TRBJ2-2, reads DAMVIQNPRYQVTQFGKPVTLSCSQTLNHNVMYWYQQKSSQAPKLLFHYYDKDFNNEADTPDNFQSRRPNTSFCFLDIRSPGLGDTAMYLCATSREVAMVGELFFGEGSRLTVL.

This chain joins TRBV11-2 and TRBJ2-1; D is unclear. The CDR3 runs to 12 residues. CDR1 SGHAT and CDR2 FQNNGV come from the germline V gene. V lost 5 bases and J 8 bases, leaving 10 bases between the germline ends. Written as DNA, the CDR3 is TGTGCCAGCAGCGCGTCCCCTTATGAGCAGTTCTTC. It is translated as CASSASPYEQFF. Full variable domain (missing parts from reference TRBV11-2 and TRBJ2-1): EAGVAQSPRYKIIEKRQSVAFWCNPISGHATLYWYQQILGQGPKLLIQFQNNGVVDDSQLPKDRFSAERLKGVDSTLKIQPAKLEDSAVYLCASSASPYEQFFGPGTRLTVL.

V is TRBV6-9 and J is TRBJ2-7; no clear D. CDR3 size: 10 residues. V was shortened by 6 bases and J by 5 bases, with 5 bases between the two germline ends. In germline, CDR1 is MNHGY, CDR2 SVAAGI. For the CDR3, the DNA is TGTGCCAGCAGCGGAGACGAGCAGTACTTC. Its translation is CASSGDEQYF.

The chain carries TRBV28 and TRBJ1-2; D might be TRBD1 (6 bases). V lost 5 bases and J 0 bases, leaving 22 bases between the germline ends. Germline CDR1 reads MDHEN; CDR2 reads SYDVKM. This CDR3 has 18 amino acids. The CDR3: CASSPRTVQRGPNYGYTF. CDR3 bases: TGTGCCAGCAGTCCCCGGACAGTTCAAAGGGGCCCTAACTATGGCTACACCTTC.

The chain uses TRBV5-3 and TRBJ1-5, with TRBD1 matching over 7 bases. TRBV5-3 is given ORF status, its function remaining uncertain. The CDR3 is made up of 15 amino acids. Losses at the gene ends were 5 bases for V and 0 bases for J; bases not matched to a gene: 5. CDR3 amino acids: CARSTGDYSNQPQHF. The DNA of the CDR3 is TGTGCCAGAAGTACAGGGGATTATAGCAATCAGCCCCAGCATTTT.

The CDR3 reads CASSSTRIPLAGADGELFF. In DNA, the CDR3 is TGTGCCAGCAGCTCTACAAGGATCCCACTAGCGGGGGCAGACGGGGAGCTGTTTTTT. The J gene is TRBJ2-2, the V gene TRBV7-8; 11 positions match TRBD2. The germline CDR1 and CDR2 sequences are SGHVS and FQNEAQ. CDR3 size: 19 residues. Unmatched junction bases numbered 17, after V lost 4 bases and J lost 7 bases.

J is TRBJ1-1 and V is TRBV6-5; possibly TRBD1 for D (6 bases). The V and J ends lost 2 bases and 6 bases respectively, with 13 bases between them. This CDR3 is 14 amino acids long. Germline CDR1 reads MNHEY; CDR2 reads SVGAGI. For the CDR3, the DNA is TGTGCCAGCAGTTACCAGGGGCGTGCGTCTGAAGCTTTCTTT. Protein sequence: CASSYQGRASEAFF.

V is TRBV11-3 and J is TRBJ2-6; D gene unclear. The CDR3 is made up of 14 amino acids. V lost 3 bases and J 0 bases, leaving 3 bases between the germline ends. The germline V gene encodes CDR1 SGHNT and CDR2 YENEEA. DNA of the CDR3: TGTGCCAGCAGCTTCTACTCTGGGGCCAACGTCCTGACTTTC. Translating gives CASSFYSGANVLTF.